This T cell receptor (beta chain) was retrieved from a study of technical replicates of blood from a handful of donors listed by TCRdb under 2017. Turning to this clone: Its antigen is still unknown. Base qualities are not at hand, and no much larger clone is one base apart.

Receptor amplification or capture employed the immunoSEQ multiplex PCR assay. TCRdb stores this immuneACCESS table with in-frame sequences only. Part of the clones is absent; in the studies checked, under half of the shortfall reflects unresolved V genes, and no reason is known for the rest. This sample lists approximately 75,000 clones; 95% to 98% were detected once. The ten largest account for roughly 0.2% of the sample. CDR3 length: 15 amino acids, cysteine to phenylalanine. Just the 45-base CDR3 DNA is kept, in frame starting at base 1. Looking up the germline V gene yields CDR1 MDHEN and CDR2 SYDVKM. V is reduced by 5 bases and J by 6 bases, leaving a spacing of 18 bases between them.

The clonotype was recovered from a human donor in good health. The V and J segments used are TRBV28 and TRBJ2-3, with no confident D gene call. Source material: T cells isolated from PBMCs. Read as DNA, the sequence is TGTGCCAGCAGTCCGTCGACTCCTCTGTTCGATACGCAGTATTTT. This is translated as CASSPSTPLFDTQYF.